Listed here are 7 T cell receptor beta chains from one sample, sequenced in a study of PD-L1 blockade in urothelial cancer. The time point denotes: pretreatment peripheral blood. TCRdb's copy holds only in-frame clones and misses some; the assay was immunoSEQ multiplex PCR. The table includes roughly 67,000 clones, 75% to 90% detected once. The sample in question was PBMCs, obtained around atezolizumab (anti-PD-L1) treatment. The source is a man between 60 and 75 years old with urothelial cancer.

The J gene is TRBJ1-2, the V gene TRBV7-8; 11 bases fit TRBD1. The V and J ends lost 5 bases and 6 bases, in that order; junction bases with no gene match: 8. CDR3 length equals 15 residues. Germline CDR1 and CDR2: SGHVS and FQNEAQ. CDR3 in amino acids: CASSPGDRGFHGYTF. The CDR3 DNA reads TGTGCCAGCAGCCCAGGGGACAGGGGGTTTCATGGCTACACCTTC.

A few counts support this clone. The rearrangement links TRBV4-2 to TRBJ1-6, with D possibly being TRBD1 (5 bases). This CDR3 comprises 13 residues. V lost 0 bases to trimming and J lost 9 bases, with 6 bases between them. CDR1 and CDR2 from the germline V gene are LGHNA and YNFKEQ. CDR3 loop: CASSQDQGSPLHF. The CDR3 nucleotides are TGTGCCAGCAGCCAAGATCAGGGTTCACCCCTCCACTTT.

CDR3 nucleotide sequence: TGTGCCAGCAGCCCATACCCGGGACAGGGGCTGGATACGCAGTATTTT. Protein sequence: CASSPYPGQGLDTQYF. The V call is TRBV6-6, the J call TRBJ2-3; TRBD1 matches at 10 bases. Per germline, CDR1 MNHNY and CDR2 SVGAGI (reference sequence). With 6 bases clipped from V and 6 bases from J, the junction kept 12 bases outside the gene matches. This CDR3 spans 16 amino acids.

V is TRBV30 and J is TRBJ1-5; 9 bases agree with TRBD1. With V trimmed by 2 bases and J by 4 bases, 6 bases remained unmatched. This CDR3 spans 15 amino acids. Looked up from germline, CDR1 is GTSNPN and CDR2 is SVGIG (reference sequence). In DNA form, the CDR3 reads TGTGCCTGGAGTCTACAGGGGGCGCCGAATCAGCCCCAGCATTTT. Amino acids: CAWSLQGAPNQPQHF.

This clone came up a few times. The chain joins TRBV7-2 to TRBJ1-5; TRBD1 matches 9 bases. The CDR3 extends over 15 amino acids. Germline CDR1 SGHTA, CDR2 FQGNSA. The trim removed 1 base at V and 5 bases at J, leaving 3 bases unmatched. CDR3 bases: TGTGCCAGCAGCTTAGACAGGGGGCGACATCAGCCCCAGCATTTT. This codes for CASSLDRGRHQPQHF.

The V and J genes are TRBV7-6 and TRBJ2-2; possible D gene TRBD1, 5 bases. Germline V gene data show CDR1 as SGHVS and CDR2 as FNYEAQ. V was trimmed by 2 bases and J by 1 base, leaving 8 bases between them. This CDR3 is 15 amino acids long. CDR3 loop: CASSLSDKNTGELFF. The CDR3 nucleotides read TGTGCCAGCAGCTTATCGGACAAGAACACCGGGGAGCTGTTTTTT. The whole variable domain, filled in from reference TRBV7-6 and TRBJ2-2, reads GAGVSQSPRYKVTKRGQDVALRCDPISGHVSLYWYRQALGQGPEFLTYFNYEAQQDKSGLPNDRFSAERPEGSISTLTIQRTEQRDSAMYRCASSLSDKNTGELFFGEGSRLTVL.

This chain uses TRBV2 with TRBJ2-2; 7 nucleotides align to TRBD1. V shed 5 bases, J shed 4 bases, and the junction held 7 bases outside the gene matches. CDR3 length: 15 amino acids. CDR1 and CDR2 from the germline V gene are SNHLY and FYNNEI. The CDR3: CASSPGQRITGELFF. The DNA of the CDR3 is TGTGCCAGCAGTCCGGGACAGAGAATCACCGGGGAGCTGTTTTTT. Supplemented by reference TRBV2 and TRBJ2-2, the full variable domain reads EPEVTQTPSHQVTQMGQEVILRCVPISNHLYFYWYRQILGQKVEFLVSFYNNEISEKSEIFDDQFSVERPDGSNFTLKIRSTKLEDSAMYFCASSPGQRITGELFFGEGSRLTVL.